These T cell receptor beta chains were read from a single sample in a study of T cells in Graves' hyperthyroidism and ophthalmopathy. TCRdb called the multiplex PCR reads again in MiXCR, with one record for every CDR3 protein. The table lists some 140,000 distinct CDR3 sequences, 22% of them singletons, with 67% in the top ten. The sequencing input was blood. The source of these receptors is a woman in her forties or fifties with Graves' hyperthyroidism that later progressed to Graves' ophthalmopathy. The CDR3 runs from the conserved cysteine through the conserved F or W. Fields, in order: J gene, clone size, D gene, V gene, CDR3 protein, CDR3 DNA. A D gene is named only where the DNA matches it firmly. Clone size is not always given. Where it is, it says once, few, many or a class for expanded clones.

J: TRBJ2-7; size: many; D: -; V: TRBV5-1; CDR3: CASSLVAAAYEQYF; DNA: TGCGCCAGCAGCTTGGTTGCGGCCGCCTACGAGCAGTACTTC
J: TRBJ2-7; size: -; D: -; V: TRBV30; CDR3: CAWSVRGLSSYEQYF; DNA: TGTGCCTGGAGTGTACGTGGCTTGAGCTCCTACGAGCAGTACTTC
J: TRBJ2-7; size: few; D: TRBD1; V: TRBV7-9; CDR3: CASSSTGGAPYEQYF; DNA: TGTGCCAGCAGCTCGACAGGGGGTGCGCCCTACGAGCAGTACTTC
J: TRBJ2-3; size: many; D: -; V: TRBV6-1; CDR3: CASSYYARGTDTQYF; DNA: TGTGCCAGCAGTTATTATGCTCGGGGCACAGATACGCAGTATTTT
J: TRBJ1-1; size: many; D: -; V: TRBV11-2; CDR3: CASGIYTGRNTEAFF; DNA: TGTGCCAGCGGCATTTATACAGGGAGAAACACTGAAGCTTTCTTT
J: TRBJ1-3; size: many; D: TRBD1; V: TRBV10-3; CDR3: CAIQAGGNSGNTIYF; DNA: TGTGCCATCCAAGCAGGGGGGAACTCTGGAAACACCATATATTTT
J: TRBJ2-1; size: many; D: TRBD2; V: TRBV5-1; CDR3: CASSQRTSGLLYNEQFF; DNA: TGCGCCAGCAGCCAACGGACTAGCGGATTGCTGTACAATGAGCAGTTCTTC
J: TRBJ2-7; size: few; D: TRBD2; V: TRBV27; CDR3: CASRLAGGNEQYF; DNA: TGTGCCAGCAGGCTAGCGGGAGGAAACGAGCAGTACTTC
J: TRBJ1-4; size: many; D: TRBD1; V: TRBV15; CDR3: CATRTGQGGEKLFF; DNA: TGTGCCACCAGAACGGGACAGGGAGGTGAAAAACTGTTTTTT
J: TRBJ2-7; size: -; D: TRBD2; V: TRBV19; CDR3: CASSVGLAYEQYF; DNA: TGTGCCAGTAGTGTGGGACTAGCCTACGAGCAGTACTTC
J: TRBJ1-1; size: once; D: -; V: TRBV11-2; CDR3: CASSPGGGYTEAFF; DNA: TGTGCCAGCAGCCCGGGGGGGGGCTACACTGAAGCTTTCTTT
J: TRBJ1-1; size: many; D: TRBD1; V: TRBV5-1; CDR3: CASSSTGGNTEAFF; DNA: TGCGCCAGCAGCTCGACAGGGGGCAATACTGAAGCTTTCTTT
J: TRBJ1-5; size: many; D: -; V: TRBV7-2; CDR3: CASSLALGDQPQHF; DNA: TGTGCCAGCAGCTTAGCGTTGGGAGATCAGCCCCAGCATTTT
J: TRBJ2-7; size: many; D: -; V: TRBV7-2; CDR3: CASSSTRPEQYF; DNA: TGTGCCAGCAGCTCTACCCGGCCCGAGCAGTACTTC
J: TRBJ1-5; size: -; D: -; V: TRBV19; CDR3: CASSICRPQHF; DNA: TGTGCCAGTAGTATCTGTCGGCCCCAGCATTTT
J: TRBJ2-7; size: many; D: -; V: TRBV12-3/TRBV12-4; CDR3: CASSRTFPYEQYF; DNA: TGTGCCAGCAGCCGGACCTTTCCCTACGAGCAGTACTTC
J: TRBJ2-1; size: -; D: -; V: TRBV12-3/TRBV12-4; CDR3: CASRQFQGSYNEQFF; DNA: TGTGCCAGCCGACAATTCCAAGGGTCCTACAATGAGCAGTTCTTC
J: TRBJ1-2; size: -; D: -; V: TRBV29-1; CDR3: CSVELQGYYGYTF; DNA: TGCAGCGTTGAGCTTCAGGGCTACTATGGCTACACCTTC
J: TRBJ1-4; size: few; D: -; V: TRBV18; CDR3: CASSPWGGVGEKLFF; DNA: TGTGCCAGCTCGCCCTGGGGGGGCGTAGGCGAAAAACTGTTTTTT
J: TRBJ1-3; size: -; D: -; V: TRBV30; CDR3: CAWSIGGAGSGNTIYF; DNA: TGTGCCTGGAGTATTGGAGGGGCCGGGTCTGGAAACACCATATATTTT
J: TRBJ1-1; size: many; D: -; V: TRBV18; CDR3: CASSPTRSEAFF; DNA: TGTGCCAGCTCACCGACGAGATCTGAAGCTTTCTTT
J: TRBJ2-1; size: -; D: -; V: TRBV7-3; CDR3: CASSLSGVAAYNEQFF; DNA: TGTGCCAGCAGCTTAAGTGGGGTAGCGGCCTACAATGAGCAGTTCTTC
J: TRBJ2-7; size: many; D: TRBD1; V: TRBV10-3; CDR3: CAISEPGTGRTEQYF; DNA: TGTGCCATCAGTGAGCCCGGGACAGGTCGAACCGAGCAGTACTTC
J: TRBJ1-2; size: many; D: -; V: TRBV29-1; CDR3: CSVDIQDGGSPYGYTF; DNA: TGCAGCGTTGATATACAGGACGGAGGATCCCCATATGGCTACACCTTC
J: TRBJ2-1; size: many; D: TRBD2; V: TRBV20-1; CDR3: CSARGGAGAKNEQFF; DNA: TGCAGTGCTAGAGGAGGAGCGGGAGCAAAGAATGAGCAGTTCTTC
J: TRBJ2-1; size: many; D: TRBD2; V: TRBV11-2; CDR3: CASTEDLAGENEQFF; DNA: TGTGCCAGCACCGAGGATCTAGCGGGAGAGAATGAGCAGTTCTTC
J: TRBJ1-5; size: -; D: -; V: TRBV19; CDR3: CASSIGGDSNQPQHF; DNA: TGTGCCAGTAGTATAGGCGGGGATAGCAATCAGCCCCAGCATTTT
J: TRBJ2-7; size: -; D: -; V: TRBV28; CDR3: CASISTQRSEQYF; DNA: TGTGCCAGCATATCCACCCAGAGGAGCGAGCAGTACTTC
J: TRBJ2-3; size: many; D: -; V: TRBV6-1; CDR3: CASSRPPQVPIDTQYF; DNA: TGTGCCAGCAGTCGCCCGCCCCAAGTGCCGATAGATACGCAGTATTTT
J: TRBJ2-3; size: few; D: TRBD2; V: TRBV20-1; CDR3: CSARATSGEGDTQYF; DNA: TGCAGTGCTAGAGCCACTAGCGGGGAGGGAGATACGCAGTATTTT
J: TRBJ2-2; size: many; D: TRBD2; V: TRBV28; CDR3: CASSPSGINTGELFF; DNA: TGTGCCAGCAGCCCAAGCGGGATCAACACCGGGGAGCTGTTTTTT
J: TRBJ2-7; size: -; D: -; V: TRBV7-2; CDR3: CASSLGLDYEQYF; DNA: TGTGCCAGCAGCTTAGGGCTGGACTACGAGCAGTACTTC
J: TRBJ2-7; size: many; D: -; V: TRBV6-2/TRBV6-3; CDR3: CASSLSGVSHEQYF; DNA: TGTGCCAGCAGTTTATCAGGGGTTTCCCACGAGCAGTACTTC
J: TRBJ1-1; size: -; D: TRBD1; V: TRBV28; CDR3: CASSHLGQGGGEAFF; DNA: TGTGCCAGCAGCCACCTCGGACAGGGGGGGGGTGAAGCTTTCTTT
J: TRBJ1-2; size: -; D: -; V: TRBV10-3; CDR3: CAISVSEAGKGYTF; DNA: TGTGCCATCAGTGTTAGTGAGGCTGGAAAAGGCTACACCTTC
J: TRBJ2-1; size: many; D: TRBD2; V: TRBV5-1; CDR3: CASSLSTSGSTDEQFF; DNA: TGCGCCAGCAGCCTCTCGACTAGCGGGAGTACCGATGAGCAGTTCTTC
J: TRBJ2-7; size: many; D: -; V: TRBV7-9; CDR3: CASSLGGQGLNEQYF; DNA: TGTGCCAGCAGCTTAGGAGGGCAGGGGCTAAACGAGCAGTACTTC
J: TRBJ2-2; size: many; D: -; V: TRBV2; CDR3: CASSASFGAGLTGELFF; DNA: TGTGCCAGCAGTGCGAGTTTTGGTGCGGGACTTACCGGGGAGCTGTTTTTT
J: TRBJ1-1; size: many; D: TRBD1; V: TRBV27; CDR3: CASSLSPFLTGGMTEAFF; DNA: TGTGCCAGCAGTTTATCCCCATTCTTGACAGGGGGCATGACTGAAGCTTTCTTT
J: TRBJ2-7; size: many; D: -; V: TRBV6-5; CDR3: CASSYSVGGYEQYF; DNA: TGTGCCAGCAGTTACTCGGTGGGGGGTTACGAGCAGTACTTC
J: TRBJ2-1; size: -; D: -; V: TRBV5-1; CDR3: CASSLGSGYEQFF; DNA: TGCGCCAGCAGCTTGGGGTCGGGCTATGAGCAGTTCTTC
J: TRBJ1-5; size: many; D: -; V: TRBV20-1; CDR3: CSARDTINQPQHF; DNA: TGCAGTGCTAGGGACACAATAAATCAGCCCCAGCATTTT
J: TRBJ1-4; size: many; D: -; V: TRBV20-1; CDR3: CSDFRATNEKLFF; DNA: TGCAGTGATTTCAGGGCTACTAATGAAAAACTGTTTTTT
J: TRBJ2-3; size: -; D: -; V: TRBV5-1; CDR3: CVSSAGRSLLDTQYF; DNA: TGCGTCAGCAGCGCAGGGAGGTCTCTCCTAGATACGCAGTATTTT
J: TRBJ2-2; size: many; D: TRBD1; V: TRBV18; CDR3: CASSLGTVRNGELFF; DNA: TGTGCCAGCTCACTTGGGACAGTCCGGAACGGGGAGCTGTTTTTT
J: TRBJ1-1; size: many; D: -; V: TRBV28; CDR3: CASSFRRPNTEAFF; DNA: TGTGCCAGCAGTTTTAGACGGCCGAACACTGAAGCTTTCTTT
J: TRBJ2-7; size: -; D: TRBD2; V: TRBV5-5; CDR3: CASSPGLAGGLNNEQYF; DNA: TGTGCCAGCAGCCCGGGACTAGCGGGAGGTCTTAACAACGAGCAGTACTTC
J: TRBJ2-3; size: few; D: TRBD2; V: TRBV7-9; CDR3: CASSRAGATDTQYF; DNA: TGTGCCAGCAGCAGAGCGGGAGCCACAGATACGCAGTATTTT
J: TRBJ2-7; size: -; D: -; V: TRBV24-1; CDR3: CATSAGQGLAGNYEQYF; DNA: TGTGCCACCAGTGCCGGACAGGGACTAGCCGGAAACTACGAGCAGTACTTC
J: TRBJ2-1; size: -; D: TRBD2; V: TRBV30; CDR3: CAWSPKRGYNEQFF; DNA: TGTGCCTGGAGTCCGAAGCGGGGCTACAATGAGCAGTTCTTC
J: TRBJ2-7; size: many; D: -; V: TRBV5-1; CDR3: CASSLDGQVAYEQYF; DNA: TGCGCCAGCAGCTTGGATGGGCAGGTGGCCTACGAGCAGTACTTC
J: TRBJ2-1; size: many; D: -; V: TRBV9; CDR3: CASSVDQRHGSYNEQFF; DNA: TGTGCCAGCAGCGTAGACCAGCGACACGGCTCCTACAATGAGCAGTTCTTC